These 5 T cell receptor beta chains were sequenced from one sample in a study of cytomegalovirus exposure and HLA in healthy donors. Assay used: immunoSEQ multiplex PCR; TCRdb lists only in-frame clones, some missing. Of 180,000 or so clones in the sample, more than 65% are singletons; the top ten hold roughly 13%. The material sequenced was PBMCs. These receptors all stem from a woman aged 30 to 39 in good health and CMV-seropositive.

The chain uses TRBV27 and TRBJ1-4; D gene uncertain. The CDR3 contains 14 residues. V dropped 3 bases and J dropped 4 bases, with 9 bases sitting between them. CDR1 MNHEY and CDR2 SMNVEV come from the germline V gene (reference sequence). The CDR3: CASSFRGLNEKLFF. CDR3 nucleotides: TGTGCCAGCAGTTTTAGAGGACTTAATGAAAAACTGTTTTTT.

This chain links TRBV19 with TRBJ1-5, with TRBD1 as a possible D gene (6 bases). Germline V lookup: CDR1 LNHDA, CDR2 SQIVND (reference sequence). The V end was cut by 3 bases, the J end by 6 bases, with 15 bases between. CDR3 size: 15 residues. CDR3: CASSIGQLSPQPQHF. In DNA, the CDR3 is TGTGCCAGTAGTATTGGACAGTTGAGTCCTCAGCCCCAGCATTTT.

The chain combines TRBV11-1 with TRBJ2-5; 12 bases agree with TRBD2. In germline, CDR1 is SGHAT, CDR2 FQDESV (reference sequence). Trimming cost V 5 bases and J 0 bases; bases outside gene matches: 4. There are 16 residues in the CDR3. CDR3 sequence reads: CASSDRTSGNQETQYF. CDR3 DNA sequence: TGTGCCAGCAGCGACAGGACTAGCGGGAACCAAGAGACCCAGTACTTC.

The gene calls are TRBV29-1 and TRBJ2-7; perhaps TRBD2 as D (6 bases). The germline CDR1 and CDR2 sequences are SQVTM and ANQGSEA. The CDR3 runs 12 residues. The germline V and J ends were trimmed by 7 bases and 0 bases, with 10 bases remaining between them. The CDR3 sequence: CSASDYSYEQYF. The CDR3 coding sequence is TGCAGCGCTTCGGACTACTCCTACGAGCAGTACTTC.

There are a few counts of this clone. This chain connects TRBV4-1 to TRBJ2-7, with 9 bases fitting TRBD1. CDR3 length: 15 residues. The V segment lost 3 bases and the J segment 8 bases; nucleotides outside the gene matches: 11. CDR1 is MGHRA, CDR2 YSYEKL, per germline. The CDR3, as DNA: TGCGCCAGCAGCCACCCGGGACAGGGAATTGTCAAGCAGTACTTC. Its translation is CASSHPGQGIVKQYF.